This T cell receptor (beta chain) was profiled in a study of identical twins. Each CDR3 protein is one row after TCRdb ran MiXCR on the 5' RACE reads. The sample contains hundreds of thousands of distinct CDR3 sequences, about 18% of which appear only once. The CDR3 loop spans 14 amino acids. The ends lost 5 bases at V and 2 bases at J; junction bases unmatched: 5. Germline CDR1 is DFQATT and CDR2 is SNEGSKA (reference sequence). The donor group consisted entirely of healthy Caucasians. The sample also formed part of further work on T cells expressing NK-cell markers. That paper notes: In the group of eight sequenced donors, seven were HCMV-seropositive and one was seronegative. There were a handful of donors in whom these clonotypes also led the CD3+CD56-NKG2C+ fraction.

This clonotype originated in a young woman in good health. Sequencing input: PBMCs. The genes are TRBV20-1 and TRBJ1-5, with 8 bases lining up with TRBD1. Here the CDR3 reads CSAPDREGNQPQHF. The CDR3 DNA follows: TGCAGTGCTCCGGACAGGGAGGGCAATCAGCCCCAGCATTTT.